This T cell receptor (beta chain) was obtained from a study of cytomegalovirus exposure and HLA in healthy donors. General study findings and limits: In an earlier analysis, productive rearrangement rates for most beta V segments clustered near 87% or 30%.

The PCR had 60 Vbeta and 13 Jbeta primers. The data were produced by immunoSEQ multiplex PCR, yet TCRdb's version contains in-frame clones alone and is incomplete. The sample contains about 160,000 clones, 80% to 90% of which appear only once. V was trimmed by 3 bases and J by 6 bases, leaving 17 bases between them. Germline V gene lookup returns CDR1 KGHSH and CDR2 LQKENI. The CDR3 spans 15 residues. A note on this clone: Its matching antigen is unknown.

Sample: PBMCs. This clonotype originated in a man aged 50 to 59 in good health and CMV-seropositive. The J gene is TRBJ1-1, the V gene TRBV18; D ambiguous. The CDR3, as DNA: TGTGCCAGCTCACCTGAGTCCGGCCTGGGCTCTGAAGCTTTCTTT. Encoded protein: CASSPESGLGSEAFF.